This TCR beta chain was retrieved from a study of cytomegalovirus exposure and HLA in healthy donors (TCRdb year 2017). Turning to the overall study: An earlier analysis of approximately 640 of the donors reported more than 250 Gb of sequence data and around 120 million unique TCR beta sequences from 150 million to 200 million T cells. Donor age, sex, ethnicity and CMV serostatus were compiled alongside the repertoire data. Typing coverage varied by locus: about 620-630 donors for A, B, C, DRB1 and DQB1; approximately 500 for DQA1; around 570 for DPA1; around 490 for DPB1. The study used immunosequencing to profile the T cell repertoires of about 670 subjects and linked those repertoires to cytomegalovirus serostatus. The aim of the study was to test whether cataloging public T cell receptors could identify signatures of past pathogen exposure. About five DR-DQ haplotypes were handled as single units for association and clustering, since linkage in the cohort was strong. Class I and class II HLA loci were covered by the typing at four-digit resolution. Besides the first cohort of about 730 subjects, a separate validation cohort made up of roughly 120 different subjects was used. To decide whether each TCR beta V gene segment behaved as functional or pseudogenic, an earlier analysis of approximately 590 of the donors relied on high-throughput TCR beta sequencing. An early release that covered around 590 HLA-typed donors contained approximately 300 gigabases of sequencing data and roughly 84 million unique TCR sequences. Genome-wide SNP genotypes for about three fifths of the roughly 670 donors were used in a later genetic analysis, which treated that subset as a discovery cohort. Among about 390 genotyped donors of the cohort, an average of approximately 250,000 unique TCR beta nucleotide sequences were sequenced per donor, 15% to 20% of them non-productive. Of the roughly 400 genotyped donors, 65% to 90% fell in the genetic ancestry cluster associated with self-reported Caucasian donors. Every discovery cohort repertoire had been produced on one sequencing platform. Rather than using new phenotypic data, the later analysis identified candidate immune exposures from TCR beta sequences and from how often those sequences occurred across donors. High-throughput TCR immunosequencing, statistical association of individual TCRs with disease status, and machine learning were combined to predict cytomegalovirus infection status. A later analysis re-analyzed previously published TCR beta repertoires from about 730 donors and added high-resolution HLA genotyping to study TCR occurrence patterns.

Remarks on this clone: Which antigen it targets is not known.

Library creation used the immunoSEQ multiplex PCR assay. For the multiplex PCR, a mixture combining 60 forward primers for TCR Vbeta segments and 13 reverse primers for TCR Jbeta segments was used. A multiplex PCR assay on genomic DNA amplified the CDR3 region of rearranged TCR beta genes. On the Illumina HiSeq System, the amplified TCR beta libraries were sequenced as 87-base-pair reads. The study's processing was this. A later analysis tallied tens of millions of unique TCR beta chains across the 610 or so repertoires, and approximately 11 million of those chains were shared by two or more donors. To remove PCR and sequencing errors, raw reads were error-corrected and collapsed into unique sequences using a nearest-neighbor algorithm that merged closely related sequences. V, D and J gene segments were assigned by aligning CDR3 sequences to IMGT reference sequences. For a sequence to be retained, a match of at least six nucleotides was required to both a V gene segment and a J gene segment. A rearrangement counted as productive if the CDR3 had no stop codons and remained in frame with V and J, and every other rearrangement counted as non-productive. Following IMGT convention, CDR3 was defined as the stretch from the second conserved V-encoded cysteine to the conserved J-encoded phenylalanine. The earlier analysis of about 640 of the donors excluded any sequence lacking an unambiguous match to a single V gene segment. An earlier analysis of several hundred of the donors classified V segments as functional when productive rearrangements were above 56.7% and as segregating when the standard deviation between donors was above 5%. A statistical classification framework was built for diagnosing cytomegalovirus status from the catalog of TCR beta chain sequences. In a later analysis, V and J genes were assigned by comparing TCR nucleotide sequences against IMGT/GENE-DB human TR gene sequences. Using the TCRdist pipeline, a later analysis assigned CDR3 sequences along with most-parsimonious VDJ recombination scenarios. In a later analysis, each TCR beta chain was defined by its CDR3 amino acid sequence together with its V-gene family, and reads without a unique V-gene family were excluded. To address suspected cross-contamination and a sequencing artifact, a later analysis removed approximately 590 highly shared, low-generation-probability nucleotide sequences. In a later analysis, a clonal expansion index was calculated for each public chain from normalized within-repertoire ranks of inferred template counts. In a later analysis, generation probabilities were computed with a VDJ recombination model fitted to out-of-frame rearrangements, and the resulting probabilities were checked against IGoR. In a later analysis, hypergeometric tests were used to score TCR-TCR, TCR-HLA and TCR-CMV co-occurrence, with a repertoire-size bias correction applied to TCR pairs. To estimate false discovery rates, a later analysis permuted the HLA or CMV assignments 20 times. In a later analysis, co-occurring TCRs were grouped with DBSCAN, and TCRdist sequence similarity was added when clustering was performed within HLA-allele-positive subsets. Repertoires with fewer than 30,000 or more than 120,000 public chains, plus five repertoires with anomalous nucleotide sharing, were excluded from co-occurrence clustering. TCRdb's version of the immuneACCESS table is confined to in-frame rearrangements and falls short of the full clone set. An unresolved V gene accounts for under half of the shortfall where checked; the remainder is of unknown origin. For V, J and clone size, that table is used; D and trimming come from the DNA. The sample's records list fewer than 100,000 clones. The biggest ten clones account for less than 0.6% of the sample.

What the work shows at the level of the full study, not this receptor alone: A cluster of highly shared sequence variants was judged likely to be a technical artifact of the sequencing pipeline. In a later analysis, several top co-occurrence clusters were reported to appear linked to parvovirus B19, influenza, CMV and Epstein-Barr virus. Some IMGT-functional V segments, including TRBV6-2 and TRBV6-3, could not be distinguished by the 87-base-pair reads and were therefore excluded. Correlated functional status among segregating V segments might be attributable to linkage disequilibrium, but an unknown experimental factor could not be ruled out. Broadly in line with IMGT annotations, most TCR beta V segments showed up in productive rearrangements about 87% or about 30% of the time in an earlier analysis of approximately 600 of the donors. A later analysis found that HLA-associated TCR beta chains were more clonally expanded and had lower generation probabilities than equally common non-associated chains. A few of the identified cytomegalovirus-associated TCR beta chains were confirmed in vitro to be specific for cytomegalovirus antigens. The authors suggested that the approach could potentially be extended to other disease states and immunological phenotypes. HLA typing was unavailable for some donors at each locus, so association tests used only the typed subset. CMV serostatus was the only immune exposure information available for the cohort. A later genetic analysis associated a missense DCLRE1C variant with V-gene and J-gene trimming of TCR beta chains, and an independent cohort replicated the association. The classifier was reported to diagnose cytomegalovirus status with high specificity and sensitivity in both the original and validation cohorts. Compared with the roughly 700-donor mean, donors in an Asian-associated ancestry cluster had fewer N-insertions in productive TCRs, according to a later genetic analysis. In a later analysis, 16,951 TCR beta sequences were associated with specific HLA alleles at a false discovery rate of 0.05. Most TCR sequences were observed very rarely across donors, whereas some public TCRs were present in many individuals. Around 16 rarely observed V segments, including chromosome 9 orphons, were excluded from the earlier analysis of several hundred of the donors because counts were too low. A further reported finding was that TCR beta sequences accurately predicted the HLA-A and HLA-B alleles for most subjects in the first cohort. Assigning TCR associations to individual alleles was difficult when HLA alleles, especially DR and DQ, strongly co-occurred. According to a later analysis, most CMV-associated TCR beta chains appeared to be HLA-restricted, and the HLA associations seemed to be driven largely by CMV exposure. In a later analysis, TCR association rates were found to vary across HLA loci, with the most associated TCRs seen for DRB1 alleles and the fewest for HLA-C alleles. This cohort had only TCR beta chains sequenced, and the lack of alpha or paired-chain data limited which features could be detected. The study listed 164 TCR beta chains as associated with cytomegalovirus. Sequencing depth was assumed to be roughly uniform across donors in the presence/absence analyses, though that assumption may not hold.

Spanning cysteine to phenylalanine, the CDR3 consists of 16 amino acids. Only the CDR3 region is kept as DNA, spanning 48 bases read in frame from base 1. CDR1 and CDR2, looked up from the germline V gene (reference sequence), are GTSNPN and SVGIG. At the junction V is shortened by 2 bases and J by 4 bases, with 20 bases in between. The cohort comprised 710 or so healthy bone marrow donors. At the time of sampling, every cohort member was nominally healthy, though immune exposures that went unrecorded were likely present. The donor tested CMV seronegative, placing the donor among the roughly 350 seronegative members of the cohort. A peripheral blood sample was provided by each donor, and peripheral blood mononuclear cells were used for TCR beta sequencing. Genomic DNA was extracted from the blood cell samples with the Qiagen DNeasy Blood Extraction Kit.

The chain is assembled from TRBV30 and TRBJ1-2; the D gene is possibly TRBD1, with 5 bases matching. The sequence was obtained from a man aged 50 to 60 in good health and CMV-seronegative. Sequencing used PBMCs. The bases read TGTGCCTGGAGTCCAGGGCAAGGGTTAAGGTTCTATGGCTACACCTTC. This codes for CAWSPGQGLRFYGYTF. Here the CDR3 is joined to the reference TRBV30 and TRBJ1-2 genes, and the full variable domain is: SQTIHQWPATLVQPVGSPLSLECTVEGTSNPNLYWYRQAAGRGLQLLFYSVGIGQISSEVPQNLSASRPQDRQFILSSKKLLLSDSGFYLCAWSPGQGLRFYGYTFGSGTRLTVV.